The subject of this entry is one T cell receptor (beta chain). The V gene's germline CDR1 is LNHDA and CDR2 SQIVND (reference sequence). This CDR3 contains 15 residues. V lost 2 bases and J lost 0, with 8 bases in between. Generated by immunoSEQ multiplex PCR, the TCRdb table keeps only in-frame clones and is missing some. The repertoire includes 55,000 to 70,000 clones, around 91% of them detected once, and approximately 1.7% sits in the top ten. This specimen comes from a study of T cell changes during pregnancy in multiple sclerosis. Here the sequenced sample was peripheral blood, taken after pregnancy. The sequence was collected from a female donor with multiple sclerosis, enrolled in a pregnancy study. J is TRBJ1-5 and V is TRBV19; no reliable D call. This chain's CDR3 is CASSIWQISNQPQHF. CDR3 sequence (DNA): TGTGCCAGTAGTATATGGCAGATTAGCAATCAGCCCCAGCATTTT.